This T cell receptor (beta chain) was profiled in a study of early stage breast cancer tumors. Study as a whole: Average read coverage per sample was 9 to 10-fold. Regarding the study as a whole: Enriched TCRB sequences shared across patients were mostly commonly generated sequences.

Profiling relied on immunoSEQ multiplex PCR, and the TCRdb table lists in-frame clones only, not all of them. The data show approximately 48,000 clones, about 90% seen once. Germline CDR1 reads ENHRY; CDR2 reads SYGVKD. This CDR3 spans 14 amino acids. V shed 7 bases, J shed 1 base, and the junction held 5 bases outside the gene matches. With respect to this clone: Antigen unknown.

The V gene is TRBV10-3, the J gene TRBJ1-1; 8 bases match TRBD1. This clonotype was obtained from a person aged 70 to 79 with breast cancer. Specimen: blood. The CDR3, as DNA: TGTGCCATCACCATGGGACAGGCGAACACTGAAGCTTTCTTT. Translation: CAITMGQANTEAFF.